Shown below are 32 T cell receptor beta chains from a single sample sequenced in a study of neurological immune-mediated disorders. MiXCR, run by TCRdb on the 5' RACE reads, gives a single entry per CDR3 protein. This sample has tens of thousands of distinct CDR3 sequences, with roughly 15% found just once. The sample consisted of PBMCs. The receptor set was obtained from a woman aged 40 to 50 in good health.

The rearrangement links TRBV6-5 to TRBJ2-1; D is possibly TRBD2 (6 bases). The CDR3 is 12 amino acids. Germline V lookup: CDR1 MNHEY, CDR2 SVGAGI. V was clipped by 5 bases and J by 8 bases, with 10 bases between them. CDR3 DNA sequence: TGTGCCAGCAGTAGGCGGGGAGATGAGCAGTTCTTC. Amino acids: CASSRRGDEQFF.

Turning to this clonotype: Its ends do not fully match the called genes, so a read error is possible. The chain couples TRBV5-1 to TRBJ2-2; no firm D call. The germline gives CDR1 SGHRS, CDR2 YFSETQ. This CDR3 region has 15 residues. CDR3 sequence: CVSSKSSDLTGELFF. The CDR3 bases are TGCGTCAGCAGCAAATCATCGGATCTCACCGGGGAGCTGTTTTTT.

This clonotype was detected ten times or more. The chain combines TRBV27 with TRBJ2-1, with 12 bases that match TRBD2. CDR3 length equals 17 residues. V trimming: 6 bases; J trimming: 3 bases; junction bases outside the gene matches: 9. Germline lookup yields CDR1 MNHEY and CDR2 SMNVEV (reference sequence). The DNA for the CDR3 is TGTGCCAGCAGCCTGACTAGCGGGGGACCCAACTACAATGAGCAGTTCTTC. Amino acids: CASSLTSGGPNYNEQFF.

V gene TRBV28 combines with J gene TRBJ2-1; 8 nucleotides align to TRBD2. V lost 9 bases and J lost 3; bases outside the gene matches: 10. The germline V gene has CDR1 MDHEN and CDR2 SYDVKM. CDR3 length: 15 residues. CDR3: CASRTGGGLYNEQFF. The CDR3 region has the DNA TGTGCCAGTAGAACCGGCGGGGGGCTCTACAATGAGCAGTTCTTC.

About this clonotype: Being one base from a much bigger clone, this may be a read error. The CDR3 here is CSASMDYDEQFF. For the CDR3, the DNA is TGCAGTGCTAGTATGGACTACGATGAGCAGTTCTTC. The chain has TRBV20-1 and TRBJ2-1; D is possibly TRBD2 (6 bases). CDR1 and CDR2 (germline): DFQATT, SNEGSKA (reference sequence). The CDR3 has 12 amino acids.

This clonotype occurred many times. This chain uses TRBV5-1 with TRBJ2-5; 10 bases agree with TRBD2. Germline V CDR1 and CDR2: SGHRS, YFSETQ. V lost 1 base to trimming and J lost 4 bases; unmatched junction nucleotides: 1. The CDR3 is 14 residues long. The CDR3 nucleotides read TGCGCCAGCAGCTTGACTAGCGGGGTAGAGACCCAGTACTTC. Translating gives CASSLTSGVETQYF. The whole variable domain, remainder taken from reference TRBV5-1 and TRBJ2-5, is KAGVTQTPRYLIKTRGQQVTLSCSPISGHRSVSWYQQTPGQGLQFLFEYFSETQRNKGNFPGRFSGRQFSNSRSEMNVSTLELGDSALYLCASSLTSGVETQYFGPGTRLLVL.

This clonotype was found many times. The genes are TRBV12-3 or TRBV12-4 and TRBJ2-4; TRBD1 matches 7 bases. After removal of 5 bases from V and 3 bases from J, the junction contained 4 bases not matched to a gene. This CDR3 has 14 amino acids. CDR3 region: CASSGDRVKNIQYF. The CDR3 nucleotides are TGTGCCAGCAGTGGTGACAGGGTCAAAAACATTCAGTACTTC.

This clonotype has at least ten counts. CDR3 region: CAISEGGGATDTQYF. The CDR3 coding sequence is TGTGCCATCAGTGAAGGCGGGGGGGCCACAGATACGCAGTATTTT. The chain is built from TRBV10-3 and TRBJ2-3; 9 nucleotides agree with TRBD2. Trimming removed 3 bases from V and 2 bases from J; junction bases left unmatched: 3. Germline V lookup: CDR1 ENHRY, CDR2 SYGVKD. The CDR3 has 15 residues.

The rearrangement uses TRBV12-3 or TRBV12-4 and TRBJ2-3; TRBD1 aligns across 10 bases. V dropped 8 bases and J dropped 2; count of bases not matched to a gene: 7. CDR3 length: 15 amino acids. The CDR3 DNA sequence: TGTGCCAGCGGCCCCGGGACAGGGGACACAGATACGCAGTATTTT. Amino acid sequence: CASGPGTGDTDTQYF.

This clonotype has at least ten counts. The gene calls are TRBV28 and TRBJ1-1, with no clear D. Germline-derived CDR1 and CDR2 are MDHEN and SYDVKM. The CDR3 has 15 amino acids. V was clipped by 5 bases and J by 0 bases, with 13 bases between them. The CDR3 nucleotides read TGTGCCAGCAGTCCGCTTCAAGAAATGAACACTGAAGCTTTCTTT. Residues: CASSPLQEMNTEAFF.

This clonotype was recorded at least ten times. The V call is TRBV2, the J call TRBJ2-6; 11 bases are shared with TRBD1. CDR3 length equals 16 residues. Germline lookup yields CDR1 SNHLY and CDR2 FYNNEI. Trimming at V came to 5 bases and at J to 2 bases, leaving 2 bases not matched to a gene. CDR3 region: CASSPDRGPGANVLTF. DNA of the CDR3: TGTGCCAGCAGTCCGGACAGGGGGCCTGGGGCCAACGTCCTGACTTTC.

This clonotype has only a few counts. CDR3 in amino acids: CASSPHPRTGRADTQYF. The CDR3 DNA follows: TGTGCCAGCAGCCCACACCCCAGGACAGGGCGAGCGGATACGCAGTATTTT. The chain combines TRBV7-8 with TRBJ2-3; 8 bases agree with TRBD1. The CDR3 runs 17 residues. Germline V CDR1 and CDR2: SGHVS, FQNEAQ. The junction had 16 bases not matched to a gene; V was cut back by 5 bases and J by 6 bases.

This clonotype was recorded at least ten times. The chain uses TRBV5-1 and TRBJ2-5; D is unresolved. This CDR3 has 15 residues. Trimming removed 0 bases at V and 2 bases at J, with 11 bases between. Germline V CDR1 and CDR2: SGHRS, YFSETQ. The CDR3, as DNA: TGCGCCAGCAGCTTGGAGGGAAGGGAACAAGAGACCCAGTACTTC. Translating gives CASSLEGREQETQYF.

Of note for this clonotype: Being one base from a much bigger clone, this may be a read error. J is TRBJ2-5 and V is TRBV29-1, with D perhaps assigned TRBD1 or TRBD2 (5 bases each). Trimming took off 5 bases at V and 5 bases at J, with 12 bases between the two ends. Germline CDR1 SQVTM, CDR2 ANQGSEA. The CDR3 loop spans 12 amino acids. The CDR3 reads CSVIAGGETQYF. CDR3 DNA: TGCAGCGTTATAGCTGGGGGTGAGACCCAGTACTTC.

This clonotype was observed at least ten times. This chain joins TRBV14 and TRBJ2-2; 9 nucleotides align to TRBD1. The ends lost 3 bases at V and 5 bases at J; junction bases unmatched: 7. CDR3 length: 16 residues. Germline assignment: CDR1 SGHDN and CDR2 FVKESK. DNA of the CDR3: TGTGCCAGCAGCCAGCGACCGGGACAGGGAACCGGGGAGCTGTTTTTT. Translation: CASSQRPGQGTGELFF.

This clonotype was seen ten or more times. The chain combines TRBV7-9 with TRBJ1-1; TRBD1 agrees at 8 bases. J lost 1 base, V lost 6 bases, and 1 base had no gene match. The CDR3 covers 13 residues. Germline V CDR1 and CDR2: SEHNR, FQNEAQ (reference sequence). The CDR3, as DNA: TGTGCCAGCAGTGACAGGGGGAACACTGAAGCTTTCTTT. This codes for CASSDRGNTEAFF.

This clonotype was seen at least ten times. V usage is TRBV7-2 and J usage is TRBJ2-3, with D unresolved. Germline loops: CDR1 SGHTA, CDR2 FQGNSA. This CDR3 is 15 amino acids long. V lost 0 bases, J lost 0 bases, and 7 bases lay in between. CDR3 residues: CASSLAGQSTDTQYF. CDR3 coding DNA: TGTGCCAGCAGCTTAGCCGGTCAGAGCACAGATACGCAGTATTTT.

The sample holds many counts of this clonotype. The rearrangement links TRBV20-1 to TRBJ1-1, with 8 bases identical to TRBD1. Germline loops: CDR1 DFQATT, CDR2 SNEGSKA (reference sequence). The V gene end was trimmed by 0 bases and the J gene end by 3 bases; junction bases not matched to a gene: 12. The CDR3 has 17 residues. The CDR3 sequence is CSARDREQGAGDTEAFF. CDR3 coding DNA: TGCAGTGCTAGAGATAGGGAGCAGGGGGCAGGGGACACTGAAGCTTTCTTT.

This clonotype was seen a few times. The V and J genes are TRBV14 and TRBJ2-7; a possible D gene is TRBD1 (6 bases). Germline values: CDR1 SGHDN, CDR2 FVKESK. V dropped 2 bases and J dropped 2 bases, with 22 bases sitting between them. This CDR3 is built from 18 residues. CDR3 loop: CASSQRSPDSQLTYEQYF. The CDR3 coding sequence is TGTGCCAGCAGCCAAAGGAGCCCGGACAGCCAGCTTACCTACGAGCAGTACTTC.

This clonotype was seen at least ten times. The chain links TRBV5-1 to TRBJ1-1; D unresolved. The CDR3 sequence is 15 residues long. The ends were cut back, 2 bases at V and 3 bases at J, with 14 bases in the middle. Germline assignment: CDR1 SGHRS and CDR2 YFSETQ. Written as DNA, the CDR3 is TGCGCCAGCAGCTTCCGATCCAGGTGGGACACTGAAGCTTTCTTT. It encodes CASSFRSRWDTEAFF.

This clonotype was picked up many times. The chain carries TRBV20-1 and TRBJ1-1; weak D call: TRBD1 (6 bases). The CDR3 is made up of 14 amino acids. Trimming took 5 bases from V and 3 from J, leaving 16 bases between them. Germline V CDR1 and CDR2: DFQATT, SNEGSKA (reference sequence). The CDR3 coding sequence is TGCAGTGCTCTTCGACAGGCGGTGTACACTGAAGCTTTCTTT. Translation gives CSALRQAVYTEAFF.

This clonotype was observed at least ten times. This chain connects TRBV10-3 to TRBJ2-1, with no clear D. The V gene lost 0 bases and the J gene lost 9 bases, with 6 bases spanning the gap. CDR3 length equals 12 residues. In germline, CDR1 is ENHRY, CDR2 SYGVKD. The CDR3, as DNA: TGTGCCATCAGTGAGTCTTCTGCTGAGCAGTTCTTC. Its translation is CAISESSAEQFF.

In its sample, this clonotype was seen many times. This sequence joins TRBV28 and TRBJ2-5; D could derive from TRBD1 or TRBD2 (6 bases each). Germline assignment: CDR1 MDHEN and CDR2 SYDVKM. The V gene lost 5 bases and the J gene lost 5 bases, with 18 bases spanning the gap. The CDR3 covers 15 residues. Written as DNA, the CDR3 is TGTGCCAGCAGTCCTCGGAGGGGGGAAGGTGAGACCCAGTACTTC. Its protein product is CASSPRRGEGETQYF.

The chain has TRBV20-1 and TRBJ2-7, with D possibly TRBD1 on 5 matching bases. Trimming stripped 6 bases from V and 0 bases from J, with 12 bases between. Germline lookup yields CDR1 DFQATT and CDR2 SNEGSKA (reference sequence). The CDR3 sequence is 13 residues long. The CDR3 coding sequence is TGCAGTGCCCCCGACAGATCCTCCTACGAGCAGTACTTC. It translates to CSAPDRSSYEQYF.

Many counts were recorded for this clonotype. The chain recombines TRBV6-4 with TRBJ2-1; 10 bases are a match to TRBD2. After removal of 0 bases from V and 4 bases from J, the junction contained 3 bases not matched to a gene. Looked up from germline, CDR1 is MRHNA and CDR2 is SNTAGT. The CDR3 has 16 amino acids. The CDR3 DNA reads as TGTGCCAGCAGTGACTCAGGAGCGGGGGGGTACAATGAGCAGTTCTTC. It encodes CASSDSGAGGYNEQFF.

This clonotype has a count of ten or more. Here the CDR3 reads CASSQVEAGGWETQYF. The CDR3 region has the DNA TGTGCCAGCAGCCAAGTAGAGGCAGGGGGCTGGGAGACCCAGTACTTC. This chain uses TRBV3-1 with TRBJ2-5; TRBD1 agrees at 8 bases. V shed 1 base and J 5 bases; nucleotides not matched to a gene: 9. The germline V gene encodes CDR1 LGHDT and CDR2 YNNKEL (reference sequence). There are 16 residues in the CDR3.

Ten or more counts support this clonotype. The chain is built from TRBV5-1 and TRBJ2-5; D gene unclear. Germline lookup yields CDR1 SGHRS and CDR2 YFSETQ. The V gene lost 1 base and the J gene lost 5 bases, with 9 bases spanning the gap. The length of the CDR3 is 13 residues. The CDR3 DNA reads TGCGCCAGCAGCTTGATGGGCGGCGAGACCCAGTACTTC. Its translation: CASSLMGGETQYF.

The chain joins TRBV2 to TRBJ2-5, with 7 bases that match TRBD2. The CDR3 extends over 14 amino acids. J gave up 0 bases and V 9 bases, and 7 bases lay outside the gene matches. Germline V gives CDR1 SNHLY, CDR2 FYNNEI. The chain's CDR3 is CASIAGRYQETQYF. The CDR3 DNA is TGTGCCAGTATAGCGGGCAGATACCAAGAGACCCAGTACTTC.

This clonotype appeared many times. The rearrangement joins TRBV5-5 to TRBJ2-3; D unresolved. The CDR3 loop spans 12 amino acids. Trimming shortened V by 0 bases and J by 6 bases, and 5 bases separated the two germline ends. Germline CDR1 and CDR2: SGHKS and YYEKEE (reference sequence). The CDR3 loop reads CASSLGWDTQYF. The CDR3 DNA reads TGTGCCAGCAGCTTGGGATGGGATACGCAGTATTTT.

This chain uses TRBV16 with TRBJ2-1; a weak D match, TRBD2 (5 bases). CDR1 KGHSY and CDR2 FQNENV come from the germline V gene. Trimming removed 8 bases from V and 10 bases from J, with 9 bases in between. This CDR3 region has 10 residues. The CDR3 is CASGGPEQFF. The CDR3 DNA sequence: TGTGCCAGCGGCGGGCCGGAGCAGTTCTTC.

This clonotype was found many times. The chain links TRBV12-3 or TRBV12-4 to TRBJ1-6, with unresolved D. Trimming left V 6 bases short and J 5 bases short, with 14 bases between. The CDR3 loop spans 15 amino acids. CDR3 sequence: CASSVRAANNSPLHF. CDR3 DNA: TGTGCCAGCAGCGTGAGGGCAGCCAATAATTCACCCCTCCACTTT.

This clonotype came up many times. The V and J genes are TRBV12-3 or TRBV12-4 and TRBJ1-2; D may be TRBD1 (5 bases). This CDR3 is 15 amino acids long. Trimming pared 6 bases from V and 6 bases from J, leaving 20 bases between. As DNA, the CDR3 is TGTGCCAGCAGCCCCGGGGACCCAAGAGGAAATGGCTACACCTTC. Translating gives CASSPGDPRGNGYTF.